This T cell receptor beta chain is from a study of blood T cell repertoires in COVID-19. Cohort assignment relied on participant-reported clinical history. The CDR3 is made up of 16 amino acids. Germline V CDR1 and CDR2: PRHDT, FYEKMQ (reference sequence). J lost 2 bases, V lost 1 base, and 6 bases had no gene match. Original methodology: Using reference gene primer amplification, nucleated cell counts were estimated. Method: immunoSEQ multiplex PCR; TCRdb's copy keeps in-frame clones and lacks some. V, J and clone size were drawn from that table, and D and trimming were deduced from the DNA. The sample has 300,000 or so clones; just over 85% are singletons.

This sequence was found in a woman aged 40 to 49 with acute COVID-19. This chain connects TRBV13 to TRBJ2-7, with 9 nucleotides matching TRBD2. The sequenced sample consisted of PBMCs or T cells enriched from blood (not recorded which). The CDR3 DNA sequence: TGTGCCAGCAGCTTAGTTGGGTTAGCGGGGGCCTACGAGCAGTACTTC. Translating it yields CASSLVGLAGAYEQYF.